A selection of T cell receptor beta chains follows, all from one sample in a study of blood T cell repertoires in COVID-19. Profiled with immunoSEQ multiplex PCR; TCRdb holds only in-frame clones, not every one. Here the sample spans roughly 240,000 clones, 86% being singletons. Sequencing used peripheral blood. Every receptor here comes from a woman over 75 with COVID-19, enrolled during active disease. Each CDR3 is given with its conserved first and last residue. D genes are given only for firm matches.

j_gene | d_gene | v_gene | CDR3aa | CDR3nt
TRBJ1-1 | - | TRBV28 | CASSLRELTEAFF | TGTGCCAGCAGTTTGAGGGAATTAACTGAAGCTTTCTTT
TRBJ2-5 | TRBD2 | TRBV2 | CASSLLLLAGGQETQYF | TGTGCCAGCAGTCTACTCCTATTGGCGGGGGGACAAGAGACCCAGTACTTC
TRBJ1-6 | TRBD1 | TRBV19 | CASTPFTGGYSPLHF | TGTGCCAGTACCCCCTTCACAGGGGGCTATTCACCCCTCCACTTT
TRBJ1-4 | - | TRBV7-9 | CASSLGRDTYEKLFF | TGTGCCAGCAGCTTAGGACGGGACACTTATGAAAAACTGTTTTTT
TRBJ1-1 | TRBD1 | TRBV7-2 | CASSLTGGGGTEAFF | TGTGCCAGCAGCTTAACAGGGGGCGGGGGCACTGAAGCTTTCTTT
TRBJ1-5 | TRBD1 | TRBV28 | CASKTATGGYQPQHF | TGTGCCAGCAAAACCGCGACAGGGGGCTATCAGCCCCAGCATTTT
TRBJ2-2 | - | TRBV2 | CASRGALSTGELFF | TGTGCCAGCAGAGGGGCCCTGAGCACCGGGGAGCTGTTTTTT
TRBJ1-6 | TRBD1 | TRBV6-5 | CASGTADYNSPLHF | TGTGCCAGCGGGACAGCCGATTATAATTCACCCCTCCACTTT
TRBJ1-4 | TRBD1 | TRBV28 | CASSTLGTGAEKLFF | TGTGCCAGCAGTACACTCGGGACAGGGGCAGAAAAACTGTTTTTT
TRBJ2-7 | TRBD2 | TRBV5-1 | CASSLVSAGGIQFEQYF | TGCGCCAGCAGCTTGGTTTCGGCGGGGGGGATCCAGTTCGAGCAGTACTTC
TRBJ1-2 | - | TRBV19 | CASSISGGAGGYTF | TGTGCCAGTAGTATCTCTGGGGGCGCAGGGGGCTACACCTTC
TRBJ2-4 | TRBD2 | TRBV18 | CASSPPLAGIAKNIQYF | TGTGCCAGCTCACCACCCCTAGCGGGAATAGCCAAAAACATTCAGTACTTC